Listed below are T cell receptor beta chains from one sample, sequenced in a study of radiotherapy plus CTLA-4 blockade in lung cancer. The table came from immunoSEQ multiplex PCR; TCRdb's copy has only in-frame clones and leaves some out. The table has about 88,000 clones, about two thirds seen once. The material was peripheral blood, obtained from a patient treated with radiotherapy plus ipilimumab. Receptors were obtained from a human donor with non-small cell lung cancer that progressed on radiotherapy plus ipilimumab. Each CDR3 is given with its conserved first and last residue.

>TRBV7-9|TRBJ1-2
CASETGTSYGYTF
>TRBV28|TRBJ2-2
CASSLSGGTEELFF
>TRBV30|TRBJ2-3
CAWNRTPPPSTDTQYF
>TRBV7-2|TRBJ1-1
CASSFGQGRTAFF
>TRBV7-2|TRBJ2-1
CASSLGGRAVDEQFF
>TRBV7-3|TRBJ2-1
CASSSPSHNEQFF
>TRBV6-1|TRBJ2-6
CASSEYRGGRLATSGANVLTF
>TRBV7-3|TRBJ1-1
CASSSTGANTEAFF
>TRBV4-2|TRBJ2-1
CASSQEAGVLANEQFF
>TRBV28|TRBJ1-2
CASSSLGTSNYGYTF
>TRBV6-5|TRBJ2-3
CASRLSGASTDTQYF
>TRBV6-1|TRBJ1-5
CATYDRGRNRPQHF
>TRBV5-1|TRBJ1-1
CASSLTQTNTEAFF
>TRBV5-5|TRBJ2-3
CASSPRRGGTDTQYF
>TRBV10-2|TRBJ2-1
CASSGGLAGNEQFF
>TRBV9|TRBJ2-6
CASSVGLSGANVLTF
>TRBV19|TRBJ1-5
CASSIGGGIYSNQPQHF
>TRBV5-5|TRBJ1-2
CASSSSDRDGYTF
>TRBV11-2|TRBJ2-3
CASSFEAYSGGGTDTQYF
>TRBV4-1|TRBJ1-1
CASSPYGENTEAFF
>TRBV7-9|TRBJ2-7
CASSPSEYEQYF
>TRBV11-2|TRBJ2-5
CASSLLGGGRQETQYF
>TRBV6-1|TRBJ2-1
CASSEFFGEQFF
>TRBV2|TRBJ1-3
CASRDRIQSSSGNTIYF
>TRBV10-3|TRBJ2-7
CAISGALGQPYEQYF
>TRBV11-3|TRBJ1-2
CASSQLTSAPGDYGYTF
>TRBV2|TRBJ1-1
CASIRDVNTEAFF
>TRBV6-5|TRBJ2-7
CASSSGTQYF
>TRBV19|TRBJ1-6
CASSSLGDSPLHF
>TRBV9|TRBJ2-5
CASSPPNQETQYF
>TRBV10-3|TRBJ1-2
CAISVRENYGYTF
>TRBV6-5|TRBJ2-4
CASSYGEGENIQYF
>TRBV4-2|TRBJ2-5
CASSLWQGNWETQYF
>TRBV5-8|TRBJ2-2
CASSFATGSHTGELFF
>TRBV7-8|TRBJ1-3
CASSLGVSGNTIYF
>TRBV15|TRBJ1-2
CATSRGVGTYFGGYTF
>TRBV4-1|TRBJ2-6
CASSRRHAGANVLTF
>TRBV5-1|TRBJ1-1
CASSLRAGEGVEAFF
>TRBV6-1|TRBJ1-1
CASSGGTNTEAFF